Presented here are 27 T cell receptor beta chains from one specimen sequenced in a study of molecular identifiers for immune sequencing clone quantification. TCRdb re-called the PCR reads through MiXCR, storing one row per CDR3 protein. The table shows approximately 97,000 distinct CDR3 sequences, with roughly 24% occurring only once. The sample taken for sequencing was naive CD8+ T cells from blood, with Jurkat cell RNA spiked in. As to subset: FACS-sorted CD8+CD4-CCR7+CD45RA+ naive T cells. The receptor set was obtained from a human donor in good health. Some libraries in this study had Jurkat cell RNA spiked in.

This clonotype showed up many times. V is TRBV28 and J is TRBJ2-3; D is undetermined. Trimming shortened V by 6 bases and J by 2 bases, and 9 bases separated the two germline ends. This CDR3 has 13 residues. The germline V gene encodes CDR1 MDHEN and CDR2 SYDVKM. CDR3 loop: CASSTTPTDTQYF. The CDR3, as DNA: TGTGCCAGCAGCACGACCCCCACAGATACGCAGTATTTT.

V and J are TRBV28 and TRBJ2-1, with 12 bases that match TRBD2. V trimming: 5 bases; J trimming: 8 bases; junction bases outside the gene matches: 13. In germline, CDR1 is MDHEN, CDR2 SYDVKM. CDR3 length equals 17 residues. CDR3 in DNA: TGTGCCAGCAGTGGAGGGCCTAGCGGGAGGGTAGCTGATGAGCAGTTCTTC. Translation: CASSGGPSGRVADEQFF.

Regarding this clonotype: A clone one base away is much larger, so this may be a read error. The chain combines TRBV6-2 or TRBV6-3 with TRBJ1-5; D call uncertain. The germline V gene has CDR1 MNHEY and CDR2 SVGEGT. The CDR3 has 15 amino acids. Here the CDR3 reads CPSSYSARHNQPQHF. CDR3 sequence (DNA): TGTCCCAGCAGTTACTCGGCCAGACACAATCAGCCCCAGCATTTT.

This clonotype was found many times. The chain uses TRBV27 and TRBJ1-2, with D perhaps TRBD1 (6 bases). The CDR3 loop spans 14 amino acids. Per germline, CDR1 MNHEY and CDR2 SMNVEV (reference sequence). V was trimmed by 2 bases and J by 4 bases, leaving 11 bases between them. CDR3 sequence (DNA): TGTGCCAGCAGTTTACTGGGGGCCGGCTATGGCTACACCTTC. Encoded protein: CASSLLGAGYGYTF.

A word on this clonotype: One junction end disagrees with the germline gene, perhaps due to a read error. The chain couples TRBV11-3 to TRBJ2-2; D may be TRBD2 (5 bases). This CDR3 comprises 15 residues. The germline V gene has CDR1 SGHNT and CDR2 YENEEA. The CDR3 DNA is TGTTCCAGCAGCCCGTCACGGGGAAACACCGGGGAGCTGTTTTTT. Residues: CSSSPSRGNTGELFF.

V is TRBV19 and J is TRBJ2-7; D gene ambiguous. This CDR3 has 14 residues. Trimming pared 4 bases from V and 2 bases from J, leaving 12 bases between. From germline, CDR1 is LNHDA and CDR2 SQIVND (reference sequence). CDR3 DNA: TGTGCCAGTAGTACCTTGTTGGAGACCTACGAGCAGTACTTC. This sequence encodes CASSTLLETYEQYF. The full variable domain, in which reference TRBV19 and TRBJ2-7 provide the parts outside the CDR3, is DGGITQSPKYLFRKEGQNVTLSCEQNLNHDAMYWYRQDPGQGLRLIYYSQIVNDFQKGDIAEGYSVSREKKESFPLTVTSAQKNPTAFYLCASSTLLETYEQYFGPGTRLTVT.

As regards this clonotype: One base away lies a much larger clone, so this may be a sequencing read error. The CDR3 does not close with the conserved phenylalanine or tryptophan, likely indicating a read error. The rearrangement uses TRBV13 and TRBJ2-3; 8 bases line up with TRBD1. Looked up from germline, CDR1 is PRHDT and CDR2 is FYEKMQ (reference sequence). The CDR3 is made up of 15 amino acids. The ends lost 5 bases at V and 6 bases at J; junction bases unmatched: 10. CDR3 nucleotides: TGTGCCAGCAGCGCCGCCTTTCAGGGGGCGGATACGCAGTATTAT. Translated: CASSAAFQGADTQYY.

This clonotype was counted at least ten times. This chain links TRBV4-1 with TRBJ2-7, with 10 bases identical to TRBD1. Trimming took 3 bases from V and 3 from J; bases not matched to a gene: 5. CDR1 is MGHRA, CDR2 YSYEKL, per germline. There are 15 residues in the CDR3. CDR3 protein: CASSQLTGGSYEQYF. CDR3 bases: TGCGCCAGCAGCCAGTTGACAGGGGGCAGCTACGAGCAGTACTTC.

This clonotype was recorded many times. This sequence joins TRBV30 and TRBJ2-7; TRBD2 matches 9 bases. Looked up from germline, CDR1 is GTSNPN and CDR2 is SVGIG (reference sequence). This CDR3 comprises 14 residues. Trimming removed 2 bases from V and 5 bases from J; junction bases left unmatched: 7. CDR3 coding DNA: TGTGCCTGGAGTTCCCTAGCGGGAAACGACGAGCAGTACTTC. It specifies CAWSSLAGNDEQYF.

Regarding this clonotype: This sequence may be a read error, since a much larger clone differs from it by one base. The chain has TRBV7-9 and TRBJ2-3; TRBD1 aligns across 7 bases. Losses at the gene ends were 5 bases for V and 1 base for J; bases not matched to a gene: 9. The CDR3 spans 16 residues. Per germline, CDR1 SEHNR and CDR2 FQNEAQ (reference sequence). In DNA form, the CDR3 reads TGTGCCAGCAGCACGCCGACAGGGATAGGCACAGATACGCAGTATTTT. Amino acid sequence: CASSTPTGIGTDTQYF.

The chain uses TRBV7-9 and TRBJ2-1; 7 positions match TRBD2. CDR1 is SEHNR and CDR2 is FQNEAQ in the germline V gene (reference sequence). V was clipped by 7 bases and J by 4 bases; unmatched bases: 10. The CDR3 loop spans 15 amino acids. CDR3: CASTSPRELYNEQFF. The CDR3 DNA reads as TGTGCCAGCACCTCCCCGCGGGAGCTGTACAATGAGCAGTTCTTC. The entire variable domain, with the rest obtained from reference TRBV7-9 and TRBJ2-1, is as follows: DTGVSQNPRHKITKRGQNVTFRCDPISEHNRLYWYRQTLGQGPEFLTYFQNEAQLEKSRLLSDRFSAERPKGSFSTLEIQRTEQGDSAMYLCASTSPRELYNEQFFGPGTRLTVL.

In its sample, this clonotype was seen many times. This chain joins TRBV20-1 and TRBJ1-1; 8 bases map to TRBD1. The germline V gene has CDR1 DFQATT and CDR2 SNEGSKA (reference sequence). With V trimmed by 6 bases and J by 7 bases, 10 bases remained unmatched. CDR3 length equals 13 residues. For the CDR3, the DNA is TGCAGTGCCTCAGACAGGGGCCCCGGTGAAGCTTTCTTT. It translates to CSASDRGPGEAFF.

This clonotype was picked up many times. The chain recombines TRBV7-9 with TRBJ2-3; 10 nucleotides agree with TRBD1. CDR1 and CDR2 (germline): SEHNR, FQNEAQ (reference sequence). The CDR3 extends over 16 amino acids. V gave up 5 bases and J gave up 4 bases; unmatched junction bases: 9. The chain's CDR3 is CASSLTGGQGADTQYF. Here the CDR3 DNA reads TGTGCCAGCAGCCTGACAGGGGGCCAAGGGGCAGATACGCAGTATTTT.

This clonotype was counted many times. The chain links TRBV14 to TRBJ2-3, with D perhaps TRBD2 (6 bases). The germline V gene has CDR1 SGHDN and CDR2 FVKESK. Between the trimmed V and J ends, which lost 8 bases and 4 bases, there was a span of 19 bases. This CDR3 is built from 15 residues. The DNA for the CDR3 is TGTGCCAGCCGAGCGACGGAGGGGCTTGCAGATACGCAGTATTTT. Protein: CASRATEGLADTQYF.

Ten or more counts support this clonotype. The V call is TRBV9, the J call TRBJ2-3; D possibly uses TRBD1 or TRBD2 (5 bases each). The CDR3 totals 19 residues. Germline assignment: CDR1 SGDLS and CDR2 YYNGEE. V was cut by 3 bases and J by 1 base, with 24 bases left in between. For the CDR3, the DNA is TGTGCCAGCAGCGCCCCCCAGGCTTCCCATAGGGGACGCACAGATACGCAGTATTTT. This codes for CASSAPQASHRGRTDTQYF.

Comment on this clonotype: This clone may be a read error of a much larger clone one base away. The rearrangement links TRBV20-1 to TRBJ2-2, with D maybe TRBD2 (5 bases). The germline V gene encodes CDR1 DFQATT and CDR2 SNEGSKA (reference sequence). The CDR3 runs to 11 residues. CDR3 protein: CSAIHVGELSF. As DNA, the CDR3 is TGCAGTGCTATACATGTCGGGGAGCTGTCTTTT.

This clonotype was counted between two and nine times. V and J are TRBV6-2 or TRBV6-3 and TRBJ2-7; 8 positions match TRBD2. CDR3 size: 15 residues. The junction had 8 bases not matched to a gene; V was cut back by 6 bases and J by 1 base. From germline, CDR1 is MNHEY and CDR2 SVGEGT. This CDR3 reads CASSYGTRGSYEQYF. CDR3 coding DNA: TGTGCCAGCAGCTATGGGACTAGAGGTTCCTACGAGCAGTACTTC.

In this sample, this clonotype turned up many times. This rearrangement joins TRBV5-1 to TRBJ2-7; 7 bases map to TRBD2. The germline gives CDR1 SGHRS, CDR2 YFSETQ. The V gene end was trimmed by 4 bases and the J gene end by 0 bases; junction bases not matched to a gene: 4. The CDR3 covers 14 residues. The CDR3 sequence is CASSPSGTSYEQYF. The CDR3 bases are TGCGCCAGCAGCCCAAGCGGGACCTCCTACGAGCAGTACTTC.

This clonotype was recorded a few times. One base away lies a much larger clone, so this may be a sequencing read error. This chain connects TRBV2 to TRBJ2-5, with D perhaps given as TRBD1 or TRBD2 (6 bases each). This CDR3 spans 16 amino acids. The germline V gene has CDR1 SNHLY and CDR2 FYNNEI. CDR3 bases: TGTACCATCGGGCCCGGGAGTAGGGGGAAAAGGGAGACCCAGTACTTC. Its translation: CTIGPGSRGKRETQYF.

In its sample, this clonotype was seen a few times. The chain employs TRBV4-3 and TRBJ1-4; a possible D gene is TRBD1 (5 bases). Germline values: CDR1 LGHNA, CDR2 YSLEER. Trimming took off 3 bases at V and 0 bases at J, with 11 bases between the two ends. This CDR3 comprises 16 residues. The CDR3 loop reads CASSHPGGATNEKLFF. The CDR3 DNA follows: TGCGCCAGCAGCCACCCTGGGGGGGCAACTAATGAAAAACTGTTTTTT.

The rearrangement links TRBV7-6 to TRBJ2-3, with a weak D call TRBD2 (5 bases). V gave up 3 bases and J gave up 5 bases, with 15 bases separating them. The germline gives CDR1 SGHVS, CDR2 FNYEAQ. This CDR3 contains 15 residues. Here the CDR3 DNA reads TGTGCCAGCAGCTTGGCTAGCTCGACGGGAGATACGCAGTATTTT. Amino acid sequence: CASSLASSTGDTQYF.

Regarding this clonotype: Mismatch with germline at one junction end may stem from a read error. The V gene is TRBV14, the J gene TRBJ2-3, with D possibly being TRBD2 (6 bases). CDR1 is SGHDN, CDR2 FVKESK, per germline. The CDR3 sequence is 19 residues long. The CDR3 DNA sequence: TGTGCCGGCAGCCAAGATGGCCCATCTGCGGGATTTCGCACAGATACGCAGTATTTT. It specifies CAGSQDGPSAGFRTDTQYF.

This clonotype was seen many times. The chain is built from TRBV20-1 and TRBJ2-1, with a tentative D call TRBD1 (6 bases). Germline V gives CDR1 DFQATT, CDR2 SNEGSKA (reference sequence). The V and J ends lost 6 bases and 4 bases respectively, with 19 bases between them. CDR3 length: 15 residues. The CDR3 sequence: CSARTVLYPYNEQFF. The CDR3 bases are TGCAGTGCGAGGACAGTCCTCTATCCTTACAATGAGCAGTTCTTC.

This clonotype was detected a few times. V is TRBV20-1 and J is TRBJ2-3; D is possibly TRBD2 (6 bases). The CDR3 runs to 16 residues. V was trimmed by 3 bases and J by 6 bases, leaving 22 bases between them. CDR1 and CDR2 from the germline V gene are DFQATT and SNEGSKA (reference sequence). The CDR3 sequence is CSASWRTNQLGDTQYF. The CDR3 region has the DNA TGCAGTGCTAGTTGGAGGACTAACCAATTGGGGGATACGCAGTATTTT.

This clonotype was picked up many times. The rearrangement joins TRBV20-1 to TRBJ2-3; D is perhaps TRBD1 (6 bases). The germline V gene has CDR1 DFQATT and CDR2 SNEGSKA (reference sequence). Trimming cost V 5 bases and J 2 bases, with 11 bases left between them. CDR3 length equals 13 residues. The CDR3 protein is CSALGQHTDTQYF. Written as DNA, the CDR3 is TGCAGTGCTCTCGGACAGCACACAGATACGCAGTATTTT.

At least ten counts were recorded for this clonotype. Here the CDR3 reads CASSVVGEGGASDTQYF. In nucleotides, the CDR3 is TGTGCCAGCAGCGTAGTAGGGGAGGGCGGAGCATCAGATACGCAGTATTTT. V is TRBV9 and J is TRBJ2-3, with 7 bases fitting TRBD2. Germline-derived CDR1 and CDR2 are SGDLS and YYNGEE. The CDR3 spans 17 residues. The V and J ends lost 0 bases and 4 bases, in that order; junction bases with no gene match: 11.

Comments on this clonotype: Given a much more abundant clone one base away, this may be a read error. The chain links TRBV6-2 or TRBV6-3 to TRBJ2-7; D unclear. This CDR3 is built from 13 residues. V lost 6 bases and J lost 3, with 12 bases in between. Germline values: CDR1 MNHEY, CDR2 SVGEGT. In DNA, the CDR3 is TGTGCCAGCAGCTCCACAGTGGACTACGAGCAGTACTTC. This gives the protein CASSSTVDYEQYF.